One sample yielded the 14 T cell receptor beta chains listed below, sequenced in a study of T cells in Graves' hyperthyroidism and ophthalmopathy. What was amplified from RNA transcripts were TCR beta CDR3 regions. First-round RT-PCR targeting the TCR CDR3 was performed with the HTBI primer set. TCRdb passed the multiplex PCR reads through MiXCR, listing each CDR3 protein once. Of hundreds of thousands of distinct CDR3 sequences detected, roughly 25% appear once; the ten largest clones hold approximately 11%. Sequenced input: blood. These TCRs come from a woman in her 30s with Graves' ophthalmopathy.

The genes are TRBV28 and TRBJ2-5; tentatively, D is TRBD1 (5 bases). The germline CDR1 and CDR2 sequences are MDHEN and SYDVKM. V shed 2 bases and J shed 5 bases, with 21 bases lying between them. This CDR3 has 17 amino acids. The CDR3 loop reads CASSLIFQGRLRETQYF. Here the CDR3 DNA reads TGTGCCAGCAGTTTAATTTTCCAGGGAAGGTTGAGGGAGACCCAGTACTTC.

This clonotype was detected many times. This sequence joins TRBV12-3 or TRBV12-4 and TRBJ1-3; D gene unclear. Trimming removed 3 bases from V and 4 bases from J, with 7 bases in between. CDR3 length: 13 residues. For the CDR3, the DNA is TGTGCCAGCAGTTTTCTGGAGGGAAACACCATATATTTT. Encoded protein: CASSFLEGNTIYF.

This clonotype has ten or more counts. The chain recombines TRBV28 with TRBJ1-6, with D possibly matching TRBD1 (6 bases). The length of the CDR3 is 13 residues. V lost 9 bases and J lost 7, with 13 bases in between. CDR1 and CDR2 (germline): MDHEN, SYDVKM. DNA of the CDR3: TGTGCCAGTTCCGGGACAATAAATTCACCCCTCCACTTT. Translated: CASSGTINSPLHF.

CDR3 loop: CASGRIAGDQETQYF. CDR3 nucleotide sequence: TGTGCCAGCGGAAGAATAGCGGGGGACCAAGAGACCCAGTACTTC. This chain uses TRBV6-1 with TRBJ2-5, with TRBD2 matching 9 bases. This CDR3 has 15 residues. CDR1 and CDR2 from the germline V gene are MNHNS and SASEGT. J lost 0 bases, V lost 8 bases, and 7 bases had no gene match.

This clonotype has only one observation. A much larger clonotype is one base distant, so this may be a read error. V usage is TRBV7-9 and J usage is TRBJ2-3; no clear D. Germline assignment: CDR1 SEHNR and CDR2 FQNEAQ (reference sequence). This CDR3 comprises 12 residues. Here the CDR3 reads CACSRAADTQYF. The CDR3 bases are TGTGCCTGCAGCCGCGCCGCAGATACGCAGTATTTT.

On this clonotype: No conserved phenylalanine or tryptophan ends this CDR3, so it is likely a read error. This chain links TRBV28 with TRBJ1-2; TRBD1 aligns across 9 bases. CDR3 length: 14 residues. Looked up from germline, CDR1 is MDHEN and CDR2 is SYDVKM. V shed 4 bases, J shed 5 bases, and the junction held 5 bases outside the gene matches. Written as DNA, the CDR3 is TGTGCCAGCAGTTCCGGACAGGGGCCGTATGGCTACACCGTC. Translation: CASSSGQGPYGYTV.

This clonotype was found many times. This chain uses TRBV7-3 with TRBJ2-2; weak D call: TRBD1 (6 bases). The CDR3 runs 14 residues. Germline V CDR1 and CDR2: SGHTA, FQGTGA. Trimming cost V 5 bases and J 7 bases, with 14 bases left between them. The CDR3 is CASSQIPQGGELFF. Written as DNA, the CDR3 is TGTGCCAGCAGCCAAATTCCACAGGGCGGGGAGCTGTTTTTT.

The rearrangement links TRBV19 to TRBJ1-5; possible D gene TRBD1, 6 bases. The CDR3 runs 17 residues. Germline V gene data show CDR1 as LNHDA and CDR2 as SQIVND (reference sequence). V was trimmed by 5 bases and J by 0 bases, leaving 17 bases between them. The CDR3 region is CASSAGHGRYSNQPQHF. The CDR3 coding sequence is TGTGCCAGTAGTGCGGGACATGGGCGCTATAGCAATCAGCCCCAGCATTTT.

There are a few counts of this clonotype. The gene calls are TRBV29-1 and TRBJ1-2; the match to TRBD1 covers 8 bases. Germline trimming cut 6 bases from V and 14 bases from J; bases unmatched to any gene: 5. In germline, CDR1 is SQVTM, CDR2 ANQGSEA. This CDR3 is 9 amino acids long. This CDR3 is CSVGQGGTF. CDR3 sequence (DNA): TGCAGCGTCGGACAGGGAGGAACCTTC.

This clonotype occurred many times. The chain carries TRBV4-1 and TRBJ2-2; TRBD2 aligns across 13 bases. Germline CDR1 is MGHRA and CDR2 is YSYEKL. CDR3 size: 18 residues. The J segment lost 4 bases and the V segment lost 4 bases, leaving 9 bases of the junction unmatched. The CDR3 sequence: CASSLLGLAGASTGELFF. The DNA of the CDR3 is TGCGCCAGCAGCCTCCTTGGACTAGCGGGGGCCAGCACCGGGGAGCTGTTTTTT.

This clonotype was picked up a small number of times. The chain links TRBV4-3 to TRBJ2-6; D unclear. This CDR3 is 15 amino acids long. Germline V gene data show CDR1 as LGHNA and CDR2 as YSLEER. Trimming removed 1 base from V and 1 base from J, with 5 bases in between. Here the CDR3 DNA reads TGCGCCAGCAGCCAAGGCCAGTCTGGGGCCAACGTCCTGACTTTC. This gives the protein CASSQGQSGANVLTF.

This clonotype was observed at least ten times. This sequence joins TRBV29-1 and TRBJ1-2, with D unresolved. This CDR3 is 12 amino acids long. Trimming stripped 1 base from V and 6 bases from J, with 9 bases between. Germline CDR1 reads SQVTM; CDR2 reads ANQGSEA. CDR3 protein: CSVEVSGDGYTF. In DNA, the CDR3 is TGCAGCGTTGAAGTGTCAGGCGATGGCTACACCTTC.

The rearrangement links TRBV7-2 to TRBJ1-1; 10 bases line up with TRBD1. V was clipped by 0 bases and J by 0 bases; unmatched bases: 7. Per the germline V gene, CDR1 is SGHTA and CDR2 is FQGNSA. This CDR3 has 18 residues. In DNA, the CDR3 is TGTGCCAGCAGCTTAGCGCGATGGACAGGGGGTATGAACACTGAAGCTTTCTTT. Its protein is CASSLARWTGGMNTEAFF.

The table lists this clonotype with a few counts. The CDR3 coding sequence is TGTGCCAGCAGCCGCAGGGGGCGAGGACAAGAGACCCAGTACTTC. This gives the protein CASSRRGRGQETQYF. The chain recombines TRBV13 with TRBJ2-5; 8 positions match TRBD1. CDR1 PRHDT and CDR2 FYEKMQ come from the germline V gene (reference sequence). The CDR3 is 15 residues long. Unmatched junction bases numbered 7, after V lost 5 bases and J lost 2 bases.